This TCR beta chain was identified in a study of cytomegalovirus exposure and HLA in healthy donors (dated by TCRdb to about 2017). About the study as a whole: An earlier analysis of roughly 500 of the donors reported approximately 270 Gb of sequence data and 100 million to 130 million unique TCR beta sequences from about 200 million T cells. A later analysis re-analyzed previously published TCR beta repertoires from about 730 donors and added high-resolution HLA genotyping to study TCR occurrence patterns. Genome-wide SNP genotypes for about three fifths of the roughly 700 donors were used in a later genetic analysis, which treated that subset as a discovery cohort. Typing coverage differed by locus: A, B, C, DRB1 and DQB1 were typed in about 620-630 donors, DQA1 in 500 to 550, DPA1 in roughly 590, and DPB1 in 472. The study was designed to test whether signatures of past pathogen exposure could be identified by cataloging public T cell receptors. Among 398 genotyped donors of the cohort, an average of about 240,000 unique TCR beta nucleotide sequences were sequenced per donor, roughly 20% of them non-productive. An early release covering roughly 640 HLA-typed donors comprised approximately 290 gigabases of sequencing data and roughly 85 million unique TCR sequences. The study used immunosequencing to profile the T cell repertoires of several hundred subjects and linked those repertoires to cytomegalovirus serostatus. Along with the roughly 670-subject first cohort, a separate validation cohort of over a hundred different subjects was used. Donor age, sex, ethnicity and CMV serostatus were compiled together with the repertoire data. Every repertoire in the discovery cohort had been generated on one and the same sequencing platform. Because of strong linkage in the cohort, roughly 5 DR-DQ haplotypes were treated as single units for association and clustering. An earlier analysis of a few hundred of the donors applied high-throughput TCR beta sequencing to assess whether each TCR beta V gene segment acted as functional or pseudogenic. High-throughput TCR immunosequencing, statistical association of individual TCRs with disease status, and machine learning were combined to predict cytomegalovirus infection status. HLA typing covered class I and class II loci at four-digit resolution. Among the roughly 400 genotyped donors, about 85% belonged to the genetic ancestry cluster associated with self-reported Caucasian donors. The later analysis used no new phenotypic data to find candidate immune exposures, relying instead on TCR beta sequences and their occurrence across donors. Points the paper makes about the study in general: Presence/absence analyses assumed roughly uniform sequencing depth across donors, an assumption that may not hold. Because the 87-base-pair reads could not distinguish some IMGT-functional V segments, including TRBV6-2 and TRBV6-3, those segments were excluded. Compared with the 666-donor mean, donors in an Asian-associated ancestry cluster had fewer N-insertions in productive TCRs, according to a later genetic analysis. Because some donors lacked HLA typing at each locus, the association tests relied only on the typed subset. Most TCR sequences were seen in very few donors, while some public TCRs were found in many individuals. A later analysis found that most CMV-associated TCR beta chains appeared HLA-restricted, with HLA associations seemingly driven largely by CMV exposure. Compared with equally common non-associated chains, HLA-associated TCR beta chains in a later analysis were more clonally expanded and had lower generation probabilities. In vitro tests confirmed that a few of the cytomegalovirus-associated TCR beta chains recognize cytomegalovirus antigens. A total of some 180 TCR beta chains were listed by the study as associated with cytomegalovirus. Because counts were too low, roughly 17 rarely observed V segments, including chromosome 9 orphons, were left out of the earlier analysis of approximately 580 of the donors. In a later analysis, the rate of TCR association differed among HLA loci, with DRB1 alleles having the most associated TCRs and HLA-C alleles having the fewest. A further reported finding was that TCR beta sequences accurately predicted the HLA-A and HLA-B alleles for most subjects in the first cohort. In a later genetic analysis, a missense DCLRE1C variant was associated with V-gene and J-gene trimming of TCR beta chains, and the association was replicated in an independent cohort. The sequencing pipeline was judged likely to have produced a cluster of highly shared sequence variants as a technical artifact. In an earlier analysis of approximately 590 of the donors, most TCR beta V segments were observed in productive rearrangements about 87% or about 30% of the time, broadly matching IMGT annotations. Immune exposure information for the cohort was limited to CMV serostatus. Only TCR beta chains were sequenced in this cohort, and the absence of alpha or paired-chain data limited detectable features. The classifier was reported to diagnose cytomegalovirus status with high specificity and sensitivity in both the original and validation cohorts. According to the authors, the approach could potentially be generalized to other disease states and immunological phenotypes. Several of the top co-occurrence clusters appeared to be linked to parvovirus B19, influenza, CMV and Epstein-Barr virus, according to a later analysis. Strong co-occurrence of HLA alleles, especially DR and DQ, made assigning TCR associations to individual alleles difficult. In a later analysis, around 17,000 TCR beta sequences were associated with specific HLA alleles at a false discovery rate of 0.05. Linkage disequilibrium might explain the correlated functional status among segregating V segments, but an unknown experimental factor could not be ruled out.

The cohort comprised around 690 healthy bone marrow donors. All cohort members were sampled while nominally healthy, although unrecorded immune exposures were likely present. The donor was CMV seronegative and was included in the group of over 300 seronegative cohort members. A peripheral blood sample was provided by each donor, and peripheral blood mononuclear cells were used for TCR beta sequencing. The Qiagen DNeasy Blood Extraction Kit was used to extract genomic DNA from the blood cell samples. CDR1 SGHNT and CDR2 YYREEE are derived from the germline V gene (reference sequence). Reading from cysteine to phenylalanine, the CDR3 counts 12 amino acids. This entry keeps only the CDR3 DNA: 36 bases, framed from base 1. V is cut by 5 bases and J by 2 bases, and the space between the germline ends is 7 bases. Library preparation employed the immunoSEQ multiplex PCR assay. For the multiplex PCR, a mixture combining 60 forward primers for TCR Vbeta segments and 13 reverse primers for TCR Jbeta segments was used. A multiplex PCR assay on genomic DNA amplified the CDR3 region of rearranged TCR beta genes. The Illumina HiSeq System was used to sequence the amplified TCR beta libraries as 87-base-pair reads. Per the source publication's procedure: A later analysis counted about 80 million unique TCR beta chains across the 650 to 800 repertoires, and 10 million to 12 million of these chains were shared by at least two donors. Raw reads were error-corrected and collapsed into unique sequences with a nearest-neighbor algorithm that merged closely related sequences to remove PCR and sequencing errors. CDR3 sequences were aligned to IMGT reference sequences to assign V, D and J gene segments. For a sequence to be retained, a match of at least six nucleotides was required to both a V gene segment and a J gene segment. A rearrangement was called productive if the CDR3 had no stop codons and remained in frame with V and J, and every other rearrangement was called non-productive. Following IMGT convention, CDR3 was defined as the stretch from the second conserved V-encoded cysteine up to the conserved J-encoded phenylalanine. Sequences without an unambiguous match to a single V gene segment were excluded from the earlier analysis of approximately 560 of the donors. In an earlier analysis of 587 of the donors, a V segment was called functional when productive rearrangements were above 56.7%, and segregating when the standard deviation between donors exceeded 5%. A statistical classification framework was developed to diagnose cytomegalovirus status using the catalog of TCR beta chain sequences. In a later analysis, V and J genes were assigned by comparing TCR nucleotide sequences against IMGT/GENE-DB human TR gene sequences. The TCRdist pipeline was used in a later analysis to assign CDR3 sequences and most-parsimonious VDJ recombination scenarios. In a later analysis, each TCR beta chain was defined by its CDR3 amino acid sequence together with its V-gene family, and reads without a unique V-gene family were excluded. To address suspected cross-contamination and a sequencing artifact, a later analysis removed approximately 590 highly shared, low-generation-probability nucleotide sequences. In a later analysis, a clonal expansion index for each public chain was calculated from normalized within-repertoire ranks of inferred template counts. In a later analysis, generation probabilities were computed with a VDJ recombination model fitted to out-of-frame rearrangements, and the resulting probabilities were checked against IGoR. In a later analysis, TCR-TCR, TCR-HLA and TCR-CMV co-occurrence was scored with hypergeometric tests, and a repertoire-size bias correction was applied to TCR pairs. To estimate false discovery rates, a later analysis permuted the HLA or CMV assignments 20 times. In a later analysis, co-occurring TCRs were grouped using DBSCAN, and TCRdist sequence similarity was added for clustering within HLA-allele-positive subsets. Repertoires with fewer than 30,000 or more than 120,000 public chains, plus five repertoires with anomalous nucleotide sharing, were excluded from co-occurrence clustering. Imported from immuneACCESS, the table was reduced by TCRdb to in-frame sequences with V and J called. These copies leave out some clones; in studies compared against another copy, an unresolved V gene accounts for under half, and the cause of the remainder is not known. Clone size and the V and J calls come from that table; the DNA yielded D and trimming. The sample's clone listing holds approximately 110,000 clones. About 0.58% of the sample is held by the ten biggest clonotypes.

For this clone: It lacks a known antigen.

This sequence was found in a man aged 50 to 60 in good health and CMV-seronegative. The sample comprised PBMCs. The chain is encoded by TRBV5-4 joined to TRBJ1-1, with the D gene not confidently named. The nucleotide sequence is TGTGCCAGCAGTTCCCATAACACTGAAGCTTTCTTT. It specifies CASSSHNTEAFF.